The 16 T cell receptor beta chains listed next were all sequenced from one sample in a study of cytomegalovirus exposure and HLA in healthy donors. Assay: immunoSEQ multiplex PCR; the TCRdb copy retains only in-frame clones and omits some. The sample includes approximately 90,000 clones, about 96% of them seen just once. What was sequenced was PBMCs. These receptors originate from a man younger than 30 in good health and CMV-seronegative.

The chain joins TRBV11-1 to TRBJ2-7, with 8 nucleotides matching TRBD1. From germline, CDR1 is SGHAT and CDR2 FQDESV (reference sequence). The ends lost 3 bases at V and 6 bases at J; junction bases unmatched: 10. CDR3 length: 15 amino acids. Written as DNA, the CDR3 is TGTGCCAGCAGCTTGCATGGCAGGGGGCGGTCCGAGCAGTACTTC. Translation gives CASSLHGRGRSEQYF.

The chain carries TRBV29-1 and TRBJ1-2, with 10 bases fitting TRBD1. The CDR3 extends over 16 amino acids. Per germline, CDR1 SQVTM and CDR2 ANQGSEA. Unmatched junction bases numbered 10, after V lost 6 bases and J lost 0 bases. The CDR3 protein is CSVLGQGGSSNYGYTF. Here the CDR3 DNA reads TGCAGCGTCCTTGGACAGGGGGGAAGTTCTAACTATGGCTACACCTTC.

V and J are TRBV30 and TRBJ1-5; 7 positions agree with TRBD1. The germline gives CDR1 GTSNPN, CDR2 SVGIG (reference sequence). This CDR3 has 15 amino acids. V shed 2 bases and J 6 bases; nucleotides not matched to a gene: 10. CDR3 sequence (DNA): TGTGCCTGGAGTAGAGACAGGGTCGGGGGTCAGCCCCAGCATTTT. It encodes CAWSRDRVGGQPQHF.

V and J are TRBV28 and TRBJ2-6; TRBD1 aligns across 7 bases. The CDR3 is made up of 16 amino acids. Unmatched junction bases numbered 5, after V lost 4 bases and J lost 2 bases. Germline CDR1 and CDR2: MDHEN and SYDVKM. This chain's CDR3 is CASSSDRAPGANVLTF. DNA for the CDR3: TGTGCCAGCAGTTCAGACAGGGCTCCTGGGGCCAACGTCCTGACTTTC.

This sequence joins TRBV5-4 and TRBJ2-3; D may be TRBD2 (6 bases). V was trimmed by 2 bases and J by 0 bases, leaving 7 bases between them. The CDR3 is 14 residues long. From germline, CDR1 is SGHNT and CDR2 YYREEE (reference sequence). The CDR3 here is CASSFSGSTDTQYF. In nucleotides, the CDR3 is TGTGCCAGCAGCTTCAGCGGGAGCACAGATACGCAGTATTTT.

The CDR3 reads CASSTGTSGWTDTQYF. For the CDR3, the DNA is TGTGCCAGCTCAACCGGGACTAGCGGTTGGACAGATACGCAGTATTTT. The chain employs TRBV18 and TRBJ2-3, with TRBD2 identical over 11 bases. V trimming: 5 bases; J trimming: 3 bases; junction bases outside the gene matches: 7. CDR1 and CDR2 from the germline V gene are KGHSH and LQKENI. The CDR3 is made up of 16 amino acids.

The chain uses TRBV5-6 and TRBJ1-5; tentatively, D is TRBD1 (5 bases). The CDR3 loop spans 14 amino acids. V dropped 1 base and J dropped 6 bases, with 11 bases sitting between them. The germline V gene has CDR1 SGHDT and CDR2 YYEEEE. DNA of the CDR3: TGTGCCAGCAGCTTGCAGGGCTGGGGTCAGCCCCAGCATTTT. This codes for CASSLQGWGQPQHF.

The chain links TRBV15 to TRBJ2-3; D is perhaps TRBD1 (5 bases). There are 14 residues in the CDR3. Trimming shortened V by 8 bases and J by 6 bases, and 18 bases separated the two germline ends. Germline CDR1 is LNHNV and CDR2 is YYDKDF (reference sequence). CDR3 in DNA: TGTGCCACCTCCCGCAGGGTCGAAGGGGATACGCAGTATTTT. Protein: CATSRRVEGDTQYF.

This clone appeared a single time. The V call is TRBV5-8, the J call TRBJ2-3, with D tentatively TRBD2 (5 bases). The V end was cut by 4 bases, the J end by 5 bases, with 20 bases between. The germline gives CDR1 SGHTS, CDR2 YDEGEE. The CDR3 contains 16 residues. The CDR3 nucleotides are TGTGCCAGCAGCAACCCCGGGGAAACGAGAGTAGATACGCAGTATTTT. Translated, it gives CASSNPGETRVDTQYF. The complete variable domain, with remaining parts taken from reference TRBV5-8 and TRBJ2-3, reads EAGVTQSPTHLIKTRGQQATLRCSPISGHTSVYWYQQALGLGLQFLLWYDEGEERNRGNFPPRFSGRQFPNYSSELNVNALELEDSALYLCASSNPGETRVDTQYFGPGTRLTVL.

This sequence joins TRBV6-1 and TRBJ2-7; 8 bases match TRBD1. The CDR3 has 15 residues. Per germline, CDR1 MNHNS and CDR2 SASEGT. Trimming removed 5 bases from V and 3 bases from J; junction bases left unmatched: 9. For the CDR3, the DNA is TGTGCCAGCAGTAACACAGGGGGGATTGGCTACGAGCAGTACTTC. Amino acids: CASSNTGGIGYEQYF.

The chain recombines TRBV5-1 with TRBJ2-7; possible D gene TRBD2, 6 bases. The CDR3 covers 15 residues. Germline loops: CDR1 SGHRS, CDR2 YFSETQ. The V and J ends lost 4 bases and 3 bases respectively, with 17 bases between them. The CDR3 DNA reads as TGCGCCAGCAGCCATGCGGGACCATGGAACTACGAGCAGTACTTC. This encodes CASSHAGPWNYEQYF.

CDR3 nucleotide sequence: TGTGCCAGCAACCTCGACGGGAGCCCCTACAATGAGCAGTTCTTC. Translating gives CASNLDGSPYNEQFF. The chain joins TRBV28 to TRBJ2-1, with D maybe TRBD2 (6 bases). The germline V and J ends were trimmed by 7 bases and 2 bases, with 15 bases remaining between them. From germline, CDR1 is MDHEN and CDR2 SYDVKM. The CDR3 consists of 15 residues.

The CDR3 here is CASSLQMNTEAFF. CDR3 nucleotides: TGTGCCAGCAGCTTACAGATGAACACTGAAGCTTTCTTT. V is TRBV7-3 and J is TRBJ1-1, with D unclear. The CDR3 spans 13 residues. The germline V gene encodes CDR1 SGHTA and CDR2 FQGTGA. Trimming removed 2 bases from V and 0 bases from J, with 4 bases in between.

V gene TRBV6-1 combines with J gene TRBJ2-1; 7 bases are shared with TRBD1. CDR3 length: 13 amino acids. Trimming at V came to 4 bases and at J to 3 bases, leaving 0 bases not matched to a gene. CDR1 MNHNS and CDR2 SASEGT come from the germline V gene. In DNA form, the CDR3 reads TGTGCCAGCAGTGGGACAGGCTACAATGAGCAGTTCTTC. It specifies CASSGTGYNEQFF.

The chain uses TRBV28 and TRBJ2-7, with D possibly being TRBD2 (6 bases). Deletions cut 6 bases from V and 0 bases from J, with 15 bases between. Per the germline V gene, CDR1 is MDHEN and CDR2 is SYDVKM. CDR3 length: 15 residues. The CDR3 DNA sequence: TGTGCCAGCAGACCCCGGGGGAGGTCCTCCTACGAGCAGTACTTC. Residues: CASRPRGRSSYEQYF. Full variable domain (outside the CDR3, taken from reference TRBV28 and TRBJ2-7): DVKVTQSSRYLVKRTGEKVFLECVQDMDHENMFWYRQDPGLGLRLIYFSYDVKMKEKGDIPEGYSVSREKKERFSLILESASTNQTSMYLCASRPRGRSSYEQYFGPGTRLTVT.

This chain joins TRBV30 and TRBJ1-1; 7 bases agree with TRBD1. V was clipped by 3 bases and J by 7 bases; unmatched bases: 2. The CDR3 is made up of 11 amino acids. Germline CDR1 reads GTSNPN; CDR2 reads SVGIG (reference sequence). CDR3 coding DNA: TGTGCCTGGAGAGGGACAGATGAAGCTTTCTTT. Protein sequence: CAWRGTDEAFF.